The clone carrying this T cell receptor beta chain was picked up one time. The antigen is unknown. Time point: week 47, end of study. In every dose of vaccine, 300 ug of mutant IDH1 20-mer peptide was given alongside topical imiquimod. The data belong to a study of a mutant IDH1 vaccine in newly diagnosed glioma. This CDR3 has 17 amino acids. CDR1 LGHNA and CDR2 YNFKEQ come from the germline V gene. Trimming cost V 0 bases and J 7 bases, with 22 bases left between them. Data came from immunoSEQ multiplex PCR; TCRdb stores just in-frame clones and leaves some out. Seen here are approximately 33,000 clones, about 75% observed once, and the top ten hold about 8.9%.

The chain combines TRBV4-2 with TRBJ2-7; D is tentatively TRBD1 or TRBD2 (5 bases each). The sample here was PBMCs, taken from a glioma patient whose treatment included an IDH1 peptide vaccine. The sequence was collected from a man between 35 and 55 years old with glioma. CDR3: CASSQDQGSEGVGEQYF. CDR3 nucleotide sequence: TGTGCCAGCAGCCAAGATCAGGGAAGCGAGGGAGTGGGTGAGCAGTACTTC.